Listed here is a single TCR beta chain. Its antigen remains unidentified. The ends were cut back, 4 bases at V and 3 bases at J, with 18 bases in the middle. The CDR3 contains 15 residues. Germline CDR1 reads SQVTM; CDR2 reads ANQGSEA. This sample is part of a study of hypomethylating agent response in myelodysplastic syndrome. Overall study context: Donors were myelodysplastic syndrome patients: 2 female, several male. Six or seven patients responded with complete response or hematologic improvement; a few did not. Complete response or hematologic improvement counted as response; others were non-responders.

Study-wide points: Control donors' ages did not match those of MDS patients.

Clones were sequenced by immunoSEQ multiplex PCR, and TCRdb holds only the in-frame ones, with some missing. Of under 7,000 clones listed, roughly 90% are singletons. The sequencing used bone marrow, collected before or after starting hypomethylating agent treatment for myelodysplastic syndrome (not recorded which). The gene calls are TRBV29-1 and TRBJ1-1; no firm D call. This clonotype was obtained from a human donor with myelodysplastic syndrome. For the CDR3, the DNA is TGCAGCGTTGTCCAGAAGAGGGTCATGGACACTGAAGCTTTCTTT. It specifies CSVVQKRVMDTEAFF.